These T cell receptor beta chains were read from a single sample in a study of blood T cell repertoires in COVID-19. This table comes from immunoSEQ multiplex PCR, and its TCRdb copy is limited to in-frame clones, with some not included. In the table there are about 340,000 clones, about 90% of which are singletons. The sequencing input was peripheral blood. The receptors derive from a woman younger than 35 who had recovered from COVID-19. The CDR3 runs from the conserved cysteine through the conserved F or W. D genes are given only for firm matches. Clone size is not always given. Where it is, it says once, few, many or a class for expanded clones.

d_call: -
clone_size: -
v_call: TRBV6-5
cdr3_length: 15
j_call: TRBJ2-2
cdr3_nt: TGTGCCAGCAGTTACTCGACACTAGCCACCGGGGAGCTGTTTTTT
cdr3_aa: CASSYSTLATGELFF

d_call: TRBD2
clone_size: -
v_call: TRBV9
cdr3_length: 15
j_call: TRBJ2-1
cdr3_nt: TGTGCCAGCAGCGTTAGCGGGGACCGGAACAATGAGCAGTTCTTC
cdr3_aa: CASSVSGDRNNEQFF

d_call: -
clone_size: -
v_call: TRBV6-5
cdr3_length: 14
j_call: TRBJ1-5
cdr3_nt: TGTGCCAGCAGTTACGGTGCAGATAATCAGCCCCAGCATTTT
cdr3_aa: CASSYGADNQPQHF

d_call: -
clone_size: -
v_call: TRBV7-2
cdr3_length: 15
j_call: TRBJ1-5
cdr3_nt: TGTGCCAGCAGCTTAAGAGGGCAGGGCAATCAGCCCCAGCATTTT
cdr3_aa: CASSLRGQGNQPQHF

d_call: -
clone_size: -
v_call: TRBV5-6
cdr3_length: 14
j_call: TRBJ1-2
cdr3_nt: TGTGCCAGCAGCTTCGCCAGGTCGAGCTATGGCTACACCTTC
cdr3_aa: CASSFARSSYGYTF

d_call: -
clone_size: -
v_call: TRBV10-2
cdr3_length: 14
j_call: TRBJ2-3
cdr3_nt: TGCGCCAGCCTTGACAGGACAAACACAGATACGCAGTATTTT
cdr3_aa: CASLDRTNTDTQYF

d_call: TRBD2
clone_size: -
v_call: TRBV20-1
cdr3_length: 17
j_call: TRBJ2-1
cdr3_nt: TGCAGTGCTAGTCCAAGCCCTACGAGCGGGGGATACAATGAGCAGTTCTTC
cdr3_aa: CSASPSPTSGGYNEQFF

d_call: TRBD2
clone_size: -
v_call: TRBV18
cdr3_length: 16
j_call: TRBJ2-3
cdr3_nt: TGTGCCAGCTCACCACGGGCTAGCGGGCGACCAGATACGCAGTATTTT
cdr3_aa: CASSPRASGRPDTQYF

d_call: -
clone_size: -
v_call: TRBV21-1
cdr3_length: 13
j_call: TRBJ1-2
cdr3_nt: TGTGCCAGCAGCCTCACTCCTAACTATGGCTACACCTTC
cdr3_aa: CASSLTPNYGYTF

d_call: -
clone_size: -
v_call: TRBV7-2
cdr3_length: 15
j_call: TRBJ2-5
cdr3_nt: TGTGCCAGCAGCTCCAACCCCTCCTCTACAGGGACCCAGTACTTC
cdr3_aa: CASSSNPSSTGTQYF

d_call: TRBD1
clone_size: -
v_call: TRBV28
cdr3_length: 17
j_call: TRBJ1-5
cdr3_nt: TGTGCCAGCAGTCCACACCGGGACAGCAATAGCAATCAGCCCCAGCATTTT
cdr3_aa: CASSPHRDSNSNQPQHF

d_call: TRBD2
clone_size: -
v_call: TRBV24-1
cdr3_length: 17
j_call: TRBJ2-1
cdr3_nt: TGTGCCACCAGTGATCCGGCTAGCGGGCGCTCCTACAATGAGCAGTTCTTC
cdr3_aa: CATSDPASGRSYNEQFF

d_call: -
clone_size: -
v_call: TRBV6-2/TRBV6-3
cdr3_length: 15
j_call: TRBJ1-2
cdr3_nt: TGTGCCAGCAGTTACGCTCGAGGGGGTATCGATGGCTACACCTTC
cdr3_aa: CASSYARGGIDGYTF

d_call: TRBD2
clone_size: -
v_call: TRBV7-2
cdr3_length: 16
j_call: TRBJ2-5
cdr3_nt: TGTGCCAGCAGCGCCAGTCCTGGGGGAGGGCAAGAGACCCAGTACTTC
cdr3_aa: CASSASPGGGQETQYF

d_call: TRBD2
clone_size: -
v_call: TRBV13
cdr3_length: 16
j_call: TRBJ2-1
cdr3_nt: TGTGCCAGCAGCATATGGACTAGCGGGCCTTACAATGAGCAGTTCTTC
cdr3_aa: CASSIWTSGPYNEQFF

d_call: TRBD1
clone_size: few
v_call: TRBV6-6
cdr3_length: 14
j_call: TRBJ1-3
cdr3_nt: TGTGCCAGCAGTTTACAGGGGGCGCTGGGCACCATATATTTT
cdr3_aa: CASSLQGALGTIYF

d_call: -
clone_size: -
v_call: TRBV7-9
cdr3_length: 12
j_call: TRBJ2-1
cdr3_nt: TGTGCCAGCAGCTTGATACAGAGTGAGCAGTTCTTC
cdr3_aa: CASSLIQSEQFF

d_call: -
clone_size: -
v_call: TRBV5-4
cdr3_length: 12
j_call: TRBJ2-1
cdr3_nt: TGTGCCAGCAGCGCGGGTTCAGGAGAGCAGTTCTTC
cdr3_aa: CASSAGSGEQFF

d_call: -
clone_size: -
v_call: TRBV6-1
cdr3_length: 14
j_call: TRBJ1-5
cdr3_nt: TGTGCCAGCAGTGACCCTGGGAGAGGCCAGCCCCAGCATTTT
cdr3_aa: CASSDPGRGQPQHF

d_call: -
clone_size: -
v_call: TRBV3-1/TRBV3-2
cdr3_length: 12
j_call: TRBJ1-2
cdr3_nt: TGTGCCAGCAGCCAAGAACACAATGGCTACACCTTC
cdr3_aa: CASSQEHNGYTF

d_call: TRBD1
clone_size: -
v_call: TRBV19
cdr3_length: 15
j_call: TRBJ1-2
cdr3_nt: TGTGCCAGTATAAACCCCGGGACAGGGATCTATGGCTACACCTTC
cdr3_aa: CASINPGTGIYGYTF

d_call: -
clone_size: once
v_call: TRBV9
cdr3_length: 16
j_call: TRBJ2-3
cdr3_nt: TGTGCCAGCAGCGTAGATGTAGCGGAGTTCACAGATACGCAGTATTTT
cdr3_aa: CASSVDVAEFTDTQYF

d_call: TRBD1
clone_size: once
v_call: TRBV5-1
cdr3_length: 15
j_call: TRBJ2-5
cdr3_nt: TGCGCCAGCAGCCCTGACAGGGGTATAATGGAGACCCAGTACTTC
cdr3_aa: CASSPDRGIMETQYF

d_call: -
clone_size: -
v_call: TRBV5-1
cdr3_length: 15
j_call: TRBJ2-2
cdr3_nt: TGCGCCAGCAGCTTCGTAGAGGGAGACACCGGGGAGCTGTTTTTT
cdr3_aa: CASSFVEGDTGELFF

d_call: TRBD2
clone_size: -
v_call: TRBV10-2
cdr3_length: 15
j_call: TRBJ2-3
cdr3_nt: TGCGCCAGCAGTGGAATTAGCGGGAGTACAGATACGCAGTATTTT
cdr3_aa: CASSGISGSTDTQYF

d_call: TRBD2
clone_size: -
v_call: TRBV9
cdr3_length: 18
j_call: TRBJ2-3
cdr3_nt: TGTGCCAGCAGCTTTAGCGTCGGGGTAGCGGGAACCACAGATACGCAGTATTTT
cdr3_aa: CASSFSVGVAGTTDTQYF

d_call: TRBD1
clone_size: -
v_call: TRBV5-4
cdr3_length: 15
j_call: TRBJ2-1
cdr3_nt: TGTGCCGGATGGAACCGACAGGGATTAACGGATGAGCAGTTCTTC
cdr3_aa: CAGWNRQGLTDEQFF

d_call: TRBD2
clone_size: -
v_call: TRBV7-9
cdr3_length: 17
j_call: TRBJ2-5
cdr3_nt: TGTGCCAGCAGCTGGGGGGGAAGCGGGAGCTGGAGAGAGACCCAGTACTTC
cdr3_aa: CASSWGGSGSWRETQYF

d_call: -
clone_size: -
v_call: TRBV10-2
cdr3_length: 14
j_call: TRBJ1-1
cdr3_nt: TGCGCCAGCAGTGAAGGTTGGGGGGGCACTGAAGCTTTCTTT
cdr3_aa: CASSEGWGGTEAFF

d_call: TRBD1
clone_size: once
v_call: TRBV10-2
cdr3_length: 13
j_call: TRBJ1-2
cdr3_nt: TGCGCCAGCAGTGAGTCAGGGGGCGGGGGCTACACCTTC
cdr3_aa: CASSESGGGGYTF

d_call: TRBD1
clone_size: -
v_call: TRBV3-1/TRBV3-2
cdr3_length: 14
j_call: TRBJ1-1
cdr3_nt: TGTGCCAGCAGCCATGAACCGGGACAGGGGTGGGCTTTCTTT
cdr3_aa: CASSHEPGQGWAFF

d_call: -
clone_size: -
v_call: TRBV9
cdr3_length: 14
j_call: TRBJ1-1
cdr3_nt: TGTGCCAGCAGCGCAATTGGCGGGACCGTTGAAGCTTTCTTT
cdr3_aa: CASSAIGGTVEAFF

d_call: TRBD1
clone_size: -
v_call: TRBV2
cdr3_length: 15
j_call: TRBJ1-5
cdr3_nt: TGTGCCAGCAGAGGGGACAGGCATGGCAATCAGCCCCAGCATTTT
cdr3_aa: CASRGDRHGNQPQHF

d_call: TRBD1
clone_size: -
v_call: TRBV6-2/TRBV6-3
cdr3_length: 15
j_call: TRBJ1-6
cdr3_nt: TGTGCCAGCAGCACGGGACAGGGGGTTTATTCACCCCTCCACTTT
cdr3_aa: CASSTGQGVYSPLHF

d_call: TRBD2
clone_size: -
v_call: TRBV7-2
cdr3_length: 17
j_call: TRBJ2-1
cdr3_nt: TGTGCCAGCAGCTTAGTTGTTAGCGGGAGGTGGTACAATGAGCAGTTCTTC
cdr3_aa: CASSLVVSGRWYNEQFF

d_call: TRBD1
clone_size: -
v_call: TRBV6-6
cdr3_length: 15
j_call: TRBJ1-1
cdr3_nt: TGTGCCAGCAGGGCGCGGACAGGGGCGAACACTGAAGCTTTCTTT
cdr3_aa: CASRARTGANTEAFF

d_call: TRBD1
clone_size: -
v_call: TRBV5-6
cdr3_length: 15
j_call: TRBJ1-2
cdr3_nt: TGTGCCAGTACGGGGGGACAGGCAATCCCCTATGGCTACACCTTC
cdr3_aa: CASTGGQAIPYGYTF

d_call: TRBD1
clone_size: -
v_call: TRBV5-1
cdr3_length: 14
j_call: TRBJ1-3
cdr3_nt: TGCGCCAGCAGCTTGGTACAGGGGGGAGACACCATATATTTT
cdr3_aa: CASSLVQGGDTIYF

d_call: -
clone_size: -
v_call: TRBV6-2/TRBV6-3
cdr3_length: 15
j_call: TRBJ2-5
cdr3_nt: TGTGCCAGCAGTTCTCGGTTCGGAGGAGGGGAGACCCAGTACTTC
cdr3_aa: CASSSRFGGGETQYF

d_call: -
clone_size: -
v_call: TRBV7-2
cdr3_length: 15
j_call: TRBJ2-1
cdr3_nt: TGTGCCAGCAGCTTGGGGAGTCCCCCGAACAATGAGCAGTTCTTC
cdr3_aa: CASSLGSPPNNEQFF

d_call: TRBD1
clone_size: -
v_call: TRBV11-3
cdr3_length: 16
j_call: TRBJ1-4
cdr3_nt: TGTGCCAGCAGCTTAGATTCAGGGGGCACTAATGAAAAACTGTTTTTT
cdr3_aa: CASSLDSGGTNEKLFF

d_call: TRBD2
clone_size: -
v_call: TRBV12-5
cdr3_length: 15
j_call: TRBJ2-3
cdr3_nt: TGTGCTAGTGGTTTGGGAAGCGGGGGCACAGATACGCAGTATTTT
cdr3_aa: CASGLGSGGTDTQYF

d_call: -
clone_size: few
v_call: TRBV5-8
cdr3_length: 14
j_call: TRBJ1-5
cdr3_nt: TGTGCCAGCAGCCTTCCTTATAGCAATCAGCCCCAGCATTTT
cdr3_aa: CASSLPYSNQPQHF

d_call: TRBD1
clone_size: -
v_call: TRBV11-2
cdr3_length: 16
j_call: TRBJ2-5
cdr3_nt: TGTGCCAGCAGCTTACTCCCCCAGGGGGCGGGGGAGACCCAGTACTTC
cdr3_aa: CASSLLPQGAGETQYF

d_call: -
clone_size: -
v_call: TRBV3-1/TRBV3-2
cdr3_length: 17
j_call: TRBJ1-1
cdr3_nt: TGTGCCAGCAGCCAAGAGATTGGGGGGGCCGCCCGCACTGAAGCTTTCTTT
cdr3_aa: CASSQEIGGAARTEAFF

d_call: TRBD2
clone_size: once
v_call: TRBV5-1
cdr3_length: 18
j_call: TRBJ2-5
cdr3_nt: TGCGCCAGCAGCTCCGGACGGACTAGCGGGAGGTACCAAGAGACCCAGTACTTC
cdr3_aa: CASSSGRTSGRYQETQYF